One and the same sample provided the 28 T cell receptor beta chains below, sequenced in a study of T cells in Graves' hyperthyroidism and ophthalmopathy. The investigators amplified TCR beta CDR3 regions from RNA transcripts. TCR CDR3 regions were first amplified by RT-PCR with HTBI primers. TCRdb re-called the multiplex PCR reads through MiXCR, storing one row per CDR3 protein. Of 750,000 to 900,000 distinct CDR3 sequences in the sample, 35% to 40% were seen once. Sequenced input: blood. The receptors stem from a man aged 18 to 30 with Graves' hyperthyroidism.

This clonotype has ten or more counts. The chain uses TRBV20-1 and TRBJ2-5, with D perhaps matching TRBD2 (6 bases). CDR3 length equals 13 residues. Between the trimmed V and J ends, which lost 4 bases and 5 bases, there was a span of 14 bases. CDR1 is DFQATT, CDR2 SNEGSKA, per germline (reference sequence). The CDR3 protein is CSATPGSDETQYF. In DNA form, the CDR3 reads TGCAGTGCTACACCCGGGAGTGATGAGACCCAGTACTTC.

The V call is TRBV4-1, the J call TRBJ1-5, with D uncertain. The CDR3 runs to 14 residues. The ends were cut back, 6 bases at V and 0 bases at J, with 9 bases in the middle. CDR1 is MGHRA, CDR2 YSYEKL, per germline. CDR3 region: CASSLSDSNQPQHF. CDR3 in DNA: TGCGCCAGCAGTTTAAGTGATAGCAATCAGCCCCAGCATTTT.

The chain joins TRBV6-9 to TRBJ2-7; 11 nucleotides agree with TRBD2. Germline CDR1 is MNHGY and CDR2 is SVAAGI. This CDR3 spans 19 amino acids. The V gene end was trimmed by 6 bases and the J gene end by 3 bases; junction bases not matched to a gene: 19. CDR3 residues: CASSGGNSGRAKFLYEQYF. As DNA, the CDR3 is TGTGCCAGCAGCGGAGGGAATAGCGGGAGGGCCAAATTTCTCTACGAGCAGTACTTC.

This clonotype showed up just once. This chain uses TRBV10-3 with TRBJ2-7, with 9 bases identical to TRBD1. This CDR3 spans 13 amino acids. The germline CDR1 and CDR2 sequences are ENHRY and SYGVKD. The V segment lost 10 bases and the J segment 6 bases; nucleotides outside the gene matches: 10. Written as DNA, the CDR3 is TGTGCCAGCAGGGGGACAGGGATTTCCGAGCAGTACTTC. Amino acids: CASRGTGISEQYF.

This clonotype was counted at least ten times. This chain uses TRBV20-1 with TRBJ1-1; D is unclear. The V end lost 6 bases, the J end lost 0 bases, and 5 bases lay between the germline ends. The CDR3 contains 11 residues. From germline, CDR1 is DFQATT and CDR2 SNEGSKA (reference sequence). CDR3 residues: CSAFLNTEAFF. The DNA for the CDR3 is TGCAGTGCCTTCTTGAACACTGAAGCTTTCTTT.

This clonotype came up once. This sequence joins TRBV29-1 and TRBJ1-4; D remains unclear. V dropped 5 bases and J dropped 0 bases, with 16 bases sitting between them. The CDR3 has 16 residues. From germline, CDR1 is SQVTM and CDR2 ANQGSEA. The CDR3 bases are TGCAGCGTTAGAGTGAACACTGAGGCAACTAATGAAAAACTGTTTTTT. It translates to CSVRVNTEATNEKLFF.

The chain joins TRBV15 to TRBJ2-5, with D maybe TRBD1 (6 bases). The ends were cut back, 1 base at V and 3 bases at J, with 15 bases in the middle. CDR1 and CDR2 from the germline V gene are LNHNV and YYDKDF (reference sequence). This CDR3 region has 16 residues. The CDR3 DNA reads as TGTGCCACCAGCAGAGCCCGACAGGTTTGGGAAGAGACCCAGTACTTC. Protein product: CATSRARQVWEETQYF.

V usage is TRBV29-1 and J usage is TRBJ2-7; 7 positions agree with TRBD1. Germline loops: CDR1 SQVTM, CDR2 ANQGSEA. This CDR3 contains 13 residues. The CDR3 is CSVSPGTVYEQYF. CDR3 nucleotide sequence: TGCAGTGTGAGTCCCGGGACAGTCTACGAGCAGTACTTC.

The chain carries TRBV20-1 and TRBJ2-5; 7 positions agree with TRBD1. There are 13 residues in the CDR3. V lost 6 bases and J lost 2; bases outside the gene matches: 6. Germline CDR1 DFQATT, CDR2 SNEGSKA (reference sequence). This chain's CDR3 is CSAAPGQQETQYF. The CDR3 DNA follows: TGCAGTGCCGCACCGGGACAGCAAGAGACCCAGTACTTC.

This chain connects TRBV19 to TRBJ1-1, with D possibly TRBD1 on 6 matching bases. Trimming pared 3 bases from V and 6 bases from J, leaving 11 bases between. CDR1 LNHDA and CDR2 SQIVND come from the germline V gene (reference sequence). The CDR3 has 13 residues. As DNA, the CDR3 is TGTGCCAGTAGTATTCAGGGGCGAGCTGAAGCTTTCTTT. Protein sequence: CASSIQGRAEAFF.

The chain links TRBV10-3 to TRBJ1-2; 7 nucleotides align to TRBD1. V shed 0 bases and J 4 bases; nucleotides not matched to a gene: 5. CDR1 is ENHRY, CDR2 SYGVKD, per germline. The CDR3 consists of 15 residues. CDR3: CAISESTGTSYGYTF. CDR3 sequence (DNA): TGTGCCATCAGTGAGTCGACAGGGACCAGCTATGGCTACACCTTC.

This clonotype was seen a handful of times. The chain joins TRBV7-2 to TRBJ2-7; D is uncertain. Germline CDR1 SGHTA, CDR2 FQGNSA. Trimming stripped 4 bases from V and 3 bases from J, with 4 bases between. The CDR3 spans 11 residues. CDR3 DNA sequence: TGTGCCAGCAGCTACCACTACGAGCAGTACTTC. Protein sequence: CASSYHYEQYF.

Ten or more counts support this clonotype. V usage is TRBV12-3 or TRBV12-4 and J usage is TRBJ1-1; D remains ambiguous. This CDR3 has 15 amino acids. V was cut by 8 bases and J by 1 base, with 17 bases left in between. As DNA, the CDR3 is TGTGCCAGCTACGGCCGGGGTCGCGGGAACACTGAAGCTTTCTTT. As protein: CASYGRGRGNTEAFF.

The rearrangement joins TRBV7-6 to TRBJ1-5; no clear D. Per the germline V gene, CDR1 is SGHVS and CDR2 is FNYEAQ. V dropped 6 bases and J dropped 2 bases, with 11 bases sitting between them. The CDR3 is 14 amino acids. This CDR3 reads CASSLWAGNQPQHF. DNA for the CDR3: TGTGCCAGCAGTTTATGGGCAGGCAATCAGCCCCAGCATTTT. The full variable domain, rest sourced from reference TRBV7-6 and TRBJ1-5, is GAGVSQSPRYKVTKRGQDVALRCDPISGHVSLYWYRQALGQGPEFLTYFNYEAQQDKSGLPNDRFSAERPEGSISTLTIQRTEQRDSAMYRCASSLWAGNQPQHFGDGTRLSIL.

The chain carries TRBV5-1 and TRBJ1-2; D gene ambiguous. The CDR3 runs 13 residues. V lost 1 base and J lost 4, with 8 bases in between. Germline V gives CDR1 SGHRS, CDR2 YFSETQ. The CDR3 region is CASSLWTGYGYTF. In DNA, the CDR3 is TGCGCCAGCAGCTTGTGGACGGGCTATGGCTACACCTTC. Full variable domain (outside the CDR3, taken from reference TRBV5-1 and TRBJ1-2): KAGVTQTPRYLIKTRGQQVTLSCSPISGHRSVSWYQQTPGQGLQFLFEYFSETQRNKGNFPGRFSGRQFSNSRSEMNVSTLELGDSALYLCASSLWTGYGYTFGSGTRLTVV.

This clonotype appeared a few times. This chain links TRBV20-1 with TRBJ2-5, with D hard to call. The V end lost 3 bases, the J end lost 1 base, and 12 bases lay between the germline ends. The CDR3 sequence is 14 residues long. Germline CDR1 is DFQATT and CDR2 is SNEGSKA (reference sequence). For the CDR3, the DNA is TGCAGTGCTAGCGGTTGGGGTTTCCAAGAGACCCAGTACTTC. Protein product: CSASGWGFQETQYF.

The chain carries TRBV2 and TRBJ1-1, with D uncertain. The V end was cut by 2 bases, the J end by 4 bases, with 17 bases between. The CDR3 is 16 amino acids. Germline V gene data show CDR1 as SNHLY and CDR2 as FYNNEI. The CDR3 bases are TGTGCCAGCAGTGAATTGGGAGAAGTAAGGATCACTGAAGCTTTCTTT. This codes for CASSELGEVRITEAFF. Full variable domain (remainder filled in from reference TRBV2 and TRBJ1-1): EPEVTQTPSHQVTQMGQEVILRCVPISNHLYFYWYRQILGQKVEFLVSFYNNEISEKSEIFDDQFSVERPDGSNFTLKIRSTKLEDSAMYFCASSELGEVRITEAFFGQGTRLTVV.

The rearrangement joins TRBV2 to TRBJ2-6; D is unclear. V was trimmed by 8 bases and J by 0 bases, leaving 11 bases between them. The CDR3 has 15 residues. Per germline, CDR1 SNHLY and CDR2 FYNNEI. This CDR3 is CASGPVISGANVLTF. In DNA form, the CDR3 reads TGTGCCAGCGGCCCGGTGATCTCTGGGGCCAACGTCCTGACTTTC.

Notes on this clonotype: The conserved phenylalanine or tryptophan is not found at the CDR3 terminus, so this likely reflects a read error. The rearrangement uses TRBV20-1 and TRBJ2-2; 10 positions agree with TRBD1. V trimming: 6 bases; J trimming: 5 bases; junction bases outside the gene matches: 6. The CDR3 sequence is 14 residues long. CDR1 is DFQATT and CDR2 is SNEGSKA in the germline V gene (reference sequence). CDR3 protein: CSADPGQGTGELFS. The CDR3 DNA sequence: TGCAGTGCCGATCCGGGACAGGGGACCGGGGAGCTGTTTTCT.

This clonotype turned up a few times. The gene calls are TRBV20-1 and TRBJ2-7; 10 bases fit TRBD2. This CDR3 region has 14 residues. Per germline, CDR1 DFQATT and CDR2 SNEGSKA (reference sequence). V shed 0 bases, J shed 5 bases, and the junction held 4 bases outside the gene matches. CDR3 DNA: TGCAGTGCTAGAGATCCTAGCGGGGGCAACGAGCAGTACTTC. Its translation is CSARDPSGGNEQYF.

V and J are TRBV7-9 and TRBJ2-7; either TRBD1 or TRBD2 may fit D (5 bases each). The ends were cut back, 4 bases at V and 2 bases at J, with 12 bases in the middle. This CDR3 is built from 14 residues. Germline CDR1 SEHNR, CDR2 FQNEAQ (reference sequence). CDR3 in DNA: TGTGCCAGCAGCTCCCGGGACCCGCCCTACGAGCAGTACTTC. Translated, it gives CASSSRDPPYEQYF.

The chain links TRBV7-2 to TRBJ1-2; 8 bases line up with TRBD1. The CDR3 runs to 13 residues. The germline gives CDR1 SGHTA, CDR2 FQGNSA. The V segment lost 4 bases and the J segment 7 bases; nucleotides outside the gene matches: 5. The CDR3 is CASSWTGQGGYTF. CDR3 in DNA: TGTGCCAGCAGCTGGACAGGGCAGGGTGGCTACACCTTC.

This clonotype was detected once. The V gene is TRBV7-8, the J gene TRBJ2-7; 7 bases align to TRBD2. The V segment lost 5 bases and the J segment 2 bases; nucleotides outside the gene matches: 12. This CDR3 region has 16 residues. Germline loops: CDR1 SGHVS, CDR2 FQNEAQ. The CDR3 is CASSPRDAGETYEQYF. Here the CDR3 DNA reads TGTGCCAGCAGCCCGCGGGATGCGGGAGAGACCTACGAGCAGTACTTC. Complete variable domain (other parts from reference TRBV7-8 and TRBJ2-7): GAGVSQSPRYKVAKRGQDVALRCDPISGHVSLFWYQQALGQGPEFLTYFQNEAQLDKSGLPSDRFFAERPEGSVSTLKIQRTQQEDSAVYLCASSPRDAGETYEQYFGPGTRLTVT.

The gene calls are TRBV5-1 and TRBJ2-5, with D maybe TRBD1 (6 bases). Trimming pared 0 bases from V and 3 bases from J, leaving 12 bases between. Germline lookup yields CDR1 SGHRS and CDR2 YFSETQ. CDR3 length: 15 amino acids. The CDR3, as DNA: TGCGCCAGCAGCTTGGACAGGGCGGGCAAAGAGACCCAGTACTTC. It translates to CASSLDRAGKETQYF.

The chain recombines TRBV19 with TRBJ1-2; 11 bases are a match to TRBD1. The V gene end was trimmed by 7 bases and the J gene end by 4 bases; junction bases not matched to a gene: 5. The germline CDR1 and CDR2 sequences are LNHDA and SQIVND (reference sequence). The CDR3 contains 14 residues. CDR3 protein: CASTGDRGTYGYTF. The CDR3 bases are TGTGCCAGTACCGGGGACAGGGGGACCTATGGCTACACCTTC.

This clonotype has only a few counts. The J gene is TRBJ2-7, the V gene TRBV6-5; weak D call: TRBD2 (5 bases). CDR1 and CDR2 (germline): MNHEY, SVGAGI. The CDR3 is 13 residues long. Trimming pared 4 bases from V and 1 base from J, leaving 8 bases between. CDR3 amino acids: CASSSDLSYEQYF. As DNA, the CDR3 is TGTGCCAGCAGTTCGGACTTGTCCTACGAGCAGTACTTC.

V and J are TRBV6-5 and TRBJ1-4; maybe TRBD1 (6 bases). The CDR3 length is 16 residues. V lost 0 bases to trimming and J lost 11 bases, with 19 bases between them. Germline V gene data show CDR1 as MNHEY and CDR2 as SVGAGI. CDR3 in DNA: TGTGCCAGCAGTTACTCTCCGACAGGAAAAGGGCGGAAACTGTTTTTT. It specifies CASSYSPTGKGRKLFF.

The rearrangement uses TRBV12-3 or TRBV12-4 and TRBJ1-2; D not certain. V was trimmed by 6 bases and J by 3 bases, leaving 17 bases between them. The CDR3 covers 15 residues. The CDR3 spells CASSLAGFSDYGYTF. CDR3 DNA: TGTGCCAGCAGCCTGGCGGGGTTTTCGGACTATGGCTACACCTTC.